This T cell receptor (beta chain) was obtained from a study of blood T cells in healthy people across ages. A second PCR of about 6 to 12 cycles used a sample-barcoded 5' primer and a J-beta primer mix. TCRdb itself ran the 5' RACE reads through MiXCR, one entry per CDR3 protein. The table lists some 1.4 million distinct CDR3 sequences, around two fifths of them singletons, with 7% to 9.5% in the top ten. Each sample used at least 6 million PBMCs. This clonotype has a handful of counts. Its matching antigen is unknown. Overall study findings and caveats: Fewer expanded clones and more diversity marked long-lived versus aged donors.

Germline V gene data show CDR1 as ENHRY and CDR2 as SYGVKD. CDR3 size: 14 residues. Trimming left V 6 bases short and J 1 base short, with 13 bases between. This receptor was obtained from a woman aged 18-35 years in good health. The chain links TRBV10-3 to TRBJ2-7; D may correspond to TRBD1 or TRBD2 (5 bases each). Sequencing was carried out using blood. The CDR3 is CAIRGDVVSYEQYF. The CDR3 nucleotides are TGTGCCATCAGGGGGGACGTAGTGTCCTACGAGCAGTACTTC.